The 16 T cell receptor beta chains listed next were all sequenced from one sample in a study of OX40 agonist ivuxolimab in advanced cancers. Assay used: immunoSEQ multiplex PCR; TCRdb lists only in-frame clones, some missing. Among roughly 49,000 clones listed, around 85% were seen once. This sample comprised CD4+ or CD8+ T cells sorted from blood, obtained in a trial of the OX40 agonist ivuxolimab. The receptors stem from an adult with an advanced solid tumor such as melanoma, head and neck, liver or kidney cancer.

The CDR3 coding sequence is TGTGCCAGTAGCCCGGGGACTAGCGGTTACTACGAGCAGTACTTC. Amino acids: CASSPGTSGYYEQYF. The chain combines TRBV19 with TRBJ2-7, with TRBD2 matching over 11 bases. V gave up 6 bases and J gave up 3 bases; unmatched junction bases: 7. Germline CDR1 LNHDA, CDR2 SQIVND (reference sequence). The length of the CDR3 is 15 residues.

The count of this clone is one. CDR3 amino acids: CSVVFNRNNEQFF. CDR3 sequence (DNA): TGCAGCGTTGTCTTCAACAGGAACAATGAGCAGTTCTTC. The J gene is TRBJ2-1, the V gene TRBV29-1, with TRBD1 as a possible D gene (5 bases). V was pared by 4 bases and J by 5 bases, with 12 bases between. CDR3 length: 13 residues. Germline values: CDR1 SQVTM, CDR2 ANQGSEA.

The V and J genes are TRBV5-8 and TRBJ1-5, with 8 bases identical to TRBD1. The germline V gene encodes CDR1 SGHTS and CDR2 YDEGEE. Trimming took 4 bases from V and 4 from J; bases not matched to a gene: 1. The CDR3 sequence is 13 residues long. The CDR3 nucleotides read TGTGCCAGCAGCAGACAGGGGAATCAGCCCCAGCATTTT. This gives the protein CASSRQGNQPQHF. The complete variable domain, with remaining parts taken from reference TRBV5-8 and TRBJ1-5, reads EAGVTQSPTHLIKTRGQQATLRCSPISGHTSVYWYQQALGLGLQFLLWYDEGEERNRGNFPPRFSGRQFPNYSSELNVNALELEDSALYLCASSRQGNQPQHFGDGTRLSIL.

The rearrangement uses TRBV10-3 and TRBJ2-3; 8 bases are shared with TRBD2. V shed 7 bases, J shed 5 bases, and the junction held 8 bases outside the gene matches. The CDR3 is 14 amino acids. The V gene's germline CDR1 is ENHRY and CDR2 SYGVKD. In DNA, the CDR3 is TGTGCCATCAAGCGGGAGCACTCCCAAGATACGCAGTATTTT. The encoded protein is CAIKREHSQDTQYF.

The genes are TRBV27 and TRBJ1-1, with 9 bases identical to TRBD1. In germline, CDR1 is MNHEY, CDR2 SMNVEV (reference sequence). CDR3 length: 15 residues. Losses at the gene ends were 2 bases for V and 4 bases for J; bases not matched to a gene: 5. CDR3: CASSLDRGLGTEAFF. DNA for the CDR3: TGTGCCAGCAGTTTAGACAGGGGGTTGGGCACTGAAGCTTTCTTT.

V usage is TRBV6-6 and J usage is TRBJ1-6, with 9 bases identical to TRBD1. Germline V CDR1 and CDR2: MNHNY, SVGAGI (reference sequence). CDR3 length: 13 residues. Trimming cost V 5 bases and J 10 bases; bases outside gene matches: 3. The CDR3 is CASSRDRESPLHF. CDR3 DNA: TGTGCCAGCAGTCGGGACAGGGAATCACCCCTCCACTTT.

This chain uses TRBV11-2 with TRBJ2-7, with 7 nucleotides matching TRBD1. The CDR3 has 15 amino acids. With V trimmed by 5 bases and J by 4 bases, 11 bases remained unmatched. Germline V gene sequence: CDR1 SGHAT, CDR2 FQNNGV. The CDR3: CASSRARQGLYEQYF. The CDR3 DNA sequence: TGTGCCAGCAGCCGTGCTCGACAGGGTCTGTACGAGCAGTACTTC.

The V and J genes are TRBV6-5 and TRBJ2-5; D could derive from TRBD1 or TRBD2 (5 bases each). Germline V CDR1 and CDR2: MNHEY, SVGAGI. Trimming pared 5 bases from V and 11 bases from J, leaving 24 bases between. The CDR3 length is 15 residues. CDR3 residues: CASSGTGGGASEQYF. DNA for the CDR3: TGTGCCAGCAGTGGGACCGGTGGCGGAGCGTCTGAGCAGTACTTC.

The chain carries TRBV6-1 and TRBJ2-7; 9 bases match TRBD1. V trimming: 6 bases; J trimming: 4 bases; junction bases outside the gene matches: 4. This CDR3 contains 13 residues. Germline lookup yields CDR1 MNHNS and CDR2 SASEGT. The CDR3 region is CASRGTGIYEQYF. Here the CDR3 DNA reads TGTGCCAGCAGGGGGACAGGGATATACGAGCAGTACTTC.

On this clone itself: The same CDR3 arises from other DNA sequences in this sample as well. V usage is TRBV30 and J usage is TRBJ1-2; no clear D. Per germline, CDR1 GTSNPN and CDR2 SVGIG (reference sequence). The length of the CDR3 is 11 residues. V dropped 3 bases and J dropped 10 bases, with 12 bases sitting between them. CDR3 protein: CAWSVRGHYTF. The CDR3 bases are TGTGCCTGGAGCGTTCGCGGCCACTACACCTTC.

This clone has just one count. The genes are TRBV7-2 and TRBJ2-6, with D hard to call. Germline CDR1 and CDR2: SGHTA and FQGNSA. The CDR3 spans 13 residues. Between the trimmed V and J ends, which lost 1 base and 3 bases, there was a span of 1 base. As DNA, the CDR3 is TGTGCCAGCAGCTTAGGTGGGGCCAACGTCCTGACTTTC. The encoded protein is CASSLGGANVLTF.

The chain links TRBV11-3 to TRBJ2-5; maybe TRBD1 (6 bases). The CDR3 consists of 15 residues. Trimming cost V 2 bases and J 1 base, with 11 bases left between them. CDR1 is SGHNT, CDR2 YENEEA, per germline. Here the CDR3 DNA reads TGTGCCAGCAGCTTAATGGGACAATTCCAAGAGACCCAGTACTTC. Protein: CASSLMGQFQETQYF.

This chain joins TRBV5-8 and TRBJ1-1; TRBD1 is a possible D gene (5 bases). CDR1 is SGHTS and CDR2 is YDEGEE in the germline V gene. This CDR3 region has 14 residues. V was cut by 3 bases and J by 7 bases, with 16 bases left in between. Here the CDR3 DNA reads TGTGCCAGCAGCTACTTACCGGGACCTGGTGAAGCTTTCTTT. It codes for CASSYLPGPGEAFF.

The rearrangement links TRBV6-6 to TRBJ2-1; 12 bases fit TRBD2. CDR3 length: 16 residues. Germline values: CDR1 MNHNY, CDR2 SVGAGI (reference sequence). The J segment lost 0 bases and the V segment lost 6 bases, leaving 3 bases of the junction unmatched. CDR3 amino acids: CASRGLAGTSYNEQFF. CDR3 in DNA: TGTGCCAGCAGGGGACTAGCGGGTACCTCCTACAATGAGCAGTTCTTC.

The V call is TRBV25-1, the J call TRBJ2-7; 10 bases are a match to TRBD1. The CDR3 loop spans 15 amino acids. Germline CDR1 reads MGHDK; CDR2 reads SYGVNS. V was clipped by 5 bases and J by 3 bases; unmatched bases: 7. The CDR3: CASSWDRGPFYEQYF. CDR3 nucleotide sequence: TGTGCCAGCAGTTGGGACAGGGGCCCCTTCTACGAGCAGTACTTC.

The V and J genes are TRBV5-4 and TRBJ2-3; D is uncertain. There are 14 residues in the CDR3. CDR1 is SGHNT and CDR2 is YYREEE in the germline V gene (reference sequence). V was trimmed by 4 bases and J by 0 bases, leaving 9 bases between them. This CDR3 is CASSPPLSTDTQYF. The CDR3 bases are TGTGCCAGCAGCCCTCCTCTAAGCACAGATACGCAGTATTTT. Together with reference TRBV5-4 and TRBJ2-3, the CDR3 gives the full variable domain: ETGVTQSPTHLIKTRGQQVTLRCSSQSGHNTVSWYQQALGQGPQFIFQYYREEENGRGNFPPRFSGLQFPNYSSELNVNALELDDSALYLCASSPPLSTDTQYFGPGTRLTVL.